This entry lists 20 T cell receptor beta chains sequenced from one sample in a study of blood T cell repertoires in COVID-19. The assay was immunoSEQ multiplex PCR, and TCRdb's table has in-frame clones only and misses some. The table shows just over 300,000 clones, with around 91% occurring only once. The specimen sequenced was PBMCs or T cells enriched from blood (not recorded which). These receptors originate from a woman between 40 and 55 years old who had recovered from COVID-19.

This chain joins TRBV6-2 or TRBV6-3 and TRBJ1-2; D is unclear. The V and J ends lost 2 bases and 6 bases respectively, with 13 bases between them. The CDR3 is 14 amino acids. In germline, CDR1 is MNHEY, CDR2 SVGEGT. In DNA, the CDR3 is TGTGCCAGCAGTTACCTCCGAGGATCCGATGGCTACACCTTC. Protein: CASSYLRGSDGYTF.

This clone was detected a few times. V is TRBV7-9 and J is TRBJ1-1, with D unclear. CDR3 size: 13 residues. Germline V gene sequence: CDR1 SEHNR, CDR2 FQNEAQ (reference sequence). V was trimmed by 1 base and J by 10 bases, leaving 13 bases between them. Here the CDR3 DNA reads TGTGCCAGCAGCTTAGGAGGGCCAAGCGCAGCTTTCTTT. Amino acid sequence: CASSLGGPSAAFF.

This chain links TRBV6-5 with TRBJ1-3; perhaps TRBD1 as D (5 bases). Trimming stripped 4 bases from V and 2 bases from J, with 15 bases between. The CDR3 consists of 16 residues. Per germline, CDR1 MNHEY and CDR2 SVGAGI. The CDR3 sequence is CASSFVGQEAGNTIYF. CDR3 DNA: TGTGCCAGCAGTTTTGTGGGGCAGGAAGCTGGAAACACCATATATTTT.

This clone has only one observation. The V gene is TRBV10-3, the J gene TRBJ2-7; 12 bases match TRBD2. Germline V lookup: CDR1 ENHRY, CDR2 SYGVKD. V lost 2 bases to trimming and J lost 6 bases; unmatched junction nucleotides: 2. CDR3 size: 14 residues. CDR3 in amino acids: CAISETSGGPEQYF. As DNA, the CDR3 is TGTGCCATCAGTGAGACTAGCGGGGGGCCCGAGCAGTACTTC.

This clone was observed a handful of times. The rearrangement links TRBV29-1 to TRBJ2-2; 8 nucleotides agree with TRBD2. There are 16 residues in the CDR3. Trimming cost V 6 bases and J 4 bases; bases outside gene matches: 13. From germline, CDR1 is SQVTM and CDR2 ANQGSEA. The CDR3 DNA follows: TGCAGCGTACCCCGACTGGCGGGGGGAACCACCGGGGAGCTGTTTTTT. Translation: CSVPRLAGGTTGELFF.

The chain employs TRBV24-1 and TRBJ2-1; TRBD2 aligns across 13 bases. The germline CDR1 and CDR2 sequences are KGHDR and SFDVKD. CDR3 size: 17 residues. The V and J ends lost 3 bases and 5 bases, in that order; junction bases with no gene match: 6. This CDR3 is CATSDGGLAGLHNEQFF. CDR3 coding DNA: TGTGCCACCAGTGATGGGGGACTAGCGGGGCTCCACAATGAGCAGTTCTTC.

The rearrangement joins TRBV6-5 to TRBJ1-5; TRBD1 matches 7 bases. The germline V gene has CDR1 MNHEY and CDR2 SVGAGI. V was pared by 7 bases and J by 1 base, with 4 bases of the junction left unmatched. This CDR3 has 14 amino acids. The CDR3 DNA reads TGTGCCAGCACCGACAGGGCGAGCAATCAGCCCCAGCATTTT. It is translated as CASTDRASNQPQHF.

This chain joins TRBV7-8 and TRBJ1-1, with a weak D call TRBD1 (6 bases). Germline lookup yields CDR1 SGHVS and CDR2 FQNEAQ. The V end was cut by 5 bases, the J end by 0 bases, with 13 bases between. CDR3 length: 15 amino acids. Written as DNA, the CDR3 is TGTGCCAGCAGCATCTACAGGGCGATGAACACTGAAGCTTTCTTT. This codes for CASSIYRAMNTEAFF.

This sequence joins TRBV7-2 and TRBJ2-7, with 12 bases identical to TRBD2. Germline V gives CDR1 SGHTA, CDR2 FQGNSA. J was trimmed by 5 bases and V by 6 bases; bases with no gene match: 8. The CDR3 extends over 15 amino acids. The CDR3 bases are TGTGCCAGCAGGGCCCTAGCGGGAGGGCCCGACGAGCAGTACTTC. It is translated as CASRALAGGPDEQYF.

The chain joins TRBV19 to TRBJ1-4; maybe TRBD1 (5 bases). Germline V gene lookup returns CDR1 LNHDA and CDR2 SQIVND (reference sequence). V lost 2 bases, J lost 7 bases, and 11 bases lay in between. The CDR3 extends over 14 amino acids. CDR3: CASSISQGGEKLFF. In nucleotides, the CDR3 is TGTGCCAGTAGTATATCCCAGGGCGGTGAAAAACTGTTTTTT.

V and J are TRBV4-1 and TRBJ2-5, with TRBD2 as a possible D gene (6 bases). V shed 1 base and J shed 1 base, with 10 bases lying between them. This CDR3 is built from 15 residues. Germline values: CDR1 MGHRA, CDR2 YSYEKL. CDR3 residues: CASSQGRDSQETQYF. The DNA for the CDR3 is TGCGCCAGCAGCCAAGGCCGGGACTCCCAAGAGACCCAGTACTTC.

The chain couples TRBV25-1 to TRBJ2-6, with 8 positions matching TRBD2. The CDR3 loop spans 16 amino acids. CDR1 MGHDK and CDR2 SYGVNS come from the germline V gene. The J segment lost 4 bases and the V segment lost 4 bases, leaving 6 bases of the junction unmatched. This CDR3 reads CASSAGGAYGANVLTF. In nucleotides, the CDR3 is TGTGCCAGCAGTGCCGGGGGGGCTTACGGGGCCAACGTCCTGACTTTC.

The gene calls are TRBV28 and TRBJ1-5, with 12 bases lining up with TRBD1. Per the germline V gene, CDR1 is MDHEN and CDR2 is SYDVKM. This CDR3 has 16 amino acids. V gave up 6 bases and J gave up 9 bases; unmatched junction bases: 12. The CDR3 loop is CASRTPGQGAYAPQHF. Written as DNA, the CDR3 is TGTGCCAGCAGAACTCCGGGACAGGGGGCTTACGCGCCCCAGCATTTT.

The chain has TRBV5-1 and TRBJ2-1; 10 positions agree with TRBD2. This CDR3 comprises 18 residues. Germline CDR1 SGHRS, CDR2 YFSETQ. V lost 1 base to trimming and J lost 5 bases; unmatched junction nucleotides: 12. The CDR3 coding sequence is TGCGCCAGCAGCTTGACGAGCGGGGGGGCTGTCATCCACAATGAGCAGTTCTTC. It specifies CASSLTSGGAVIHNEQFF.

The J gene is TRBJ2-3, the V gene TRBV14; D may be TRBD2 (5 bases). The length of the CDR3 is 16 residues. V was pared by 0 bases and J by 4 bases, with 14 bases between. Germline V gene data show CDR1 as SGHDN and CDR2 as FVKESK. The DNA of the CDR3 is TGTGCCAGCAGCCAAGATTTGGGAGTAGCCGCAGATACGCAGTATTTT. Translation: CASSQDLGVAADTQYF.

The chain combines TRBV28 with TRBJ2-1, with 11 bases identical to TRBD2. J was trimmed by 4 bases and V by 4 bases; bases with no gene match: 6. Germline CDR1 MDHEN, CDR2 SYDVKM. The CDR3 is 16 amino acids. CDR3 coding DNA: TGTGCCAGCAGTTCCCGTAGCGGGGGGGGGTACAATGAGCAGTTCTTC. Translated, it gives CASSSRSGGGYNEQFF.

This clone was seen a handful of times. The CDR3 coding sequence is TGTGCCAGCAGGAACCAAGGCCGGGGGAGCAATGAGCAGTTCTTC. This translates into CASRNQGRGSNEQFF. V is TRBV2 and J is TRBJ2-1; a possible D gene is TRBD2 (6 bases). V lost 6 bases and J lost 6, with 18 bases in between. CDR3 length equals 15 residues. Germline loops: CDR1 SNHLY, CDR2 FYNNEI.

The chain couples TRBV5-4 to TRBJ2-7; a possible D gene is TRBD1 (6 bases). The CDR3 totals 14 residues. From germline, CDR1 is SGHNT and CDR2 YYREEE (reference sequence). V was cut by 1 base and J by 0 bases, with 8 bases left in between. CDR3 amino acids: CASSLRQDSYEQYF. CDR3 DNA: TGTGCCAGCAGCTTGAGACAGGACTCCTACGAGCAGTACTTC.

V is TRBV11-2 and J is TRBJ1-4, with 7 bases aligning to TRBD1. The V segment lost 1 base and the J segment 0 bases; nucleotides outside the gene matches: 2. This CDR3 spans 16 amino acids. In germline, CDR1 is SGHAT, CDR2 FQNNGV. CDR3 residues: CASSLGQGPTNEKLFF. In DNA, the CDR3 is TGTGCCAGCAGCTTAGGACAGGGTCCAACTAATGAAAAACTGTTTTTT.

This clone was recorded only once. The rearrangement joins TRBV28 to TRBJ2-7; possible D gene TRBD1, 6 bases. CDR1 and CDR2 from the germline V gene are MDHEN and SYDVKM. V was shortened by 4 bases and J by 2 bases, with 15 bases between the two germline ends. The CDR3 runs 15 residues. This chain's CDR3 is CASSSTGEGTYEQYF. The CDR3 nucleotides read TGTGCCAGCAGTTCGACAGGAGAAGGGACCTACGAGCAGTACTTC.